These 10 T cell receptor beta chains share one sample of origin, sequenced in a study of response to subunit inactivated influenza vaccine. TCRdb passed the RT-PCR reads through MiXCR, listing each CDR3 protein once. The sample lists roughly 500,000 distinct CDR3 sequences; approximately 20% were seen once. These records were also assigned to another study, of T cells expressing NK-cell markers. As reported in that work: The authors generated TCR beta cDNA through 5'RACE template switching with UMIs.

The source material was CD4+ T cells sorted from PBMCs, sampled roughly 13 days after vaccination. The receptors stem from a man aged 50 or older who received an inactivated influenza vaccine.

The V gene is TRBV10-3, the J gene TRBJ2-2, with D maybe TRBD2 (6 bases). This CDR3 contains 14 residues. Germline CDR1 reads ENHRY; CDR2 reads SYGVKD. The germline V and J ends were trimmed by 4 bases and 4 bases, with 10 bases remaining between them. The CDR3 nucleotides are TGTGCCATCAGTGGGCTAGCGACCACCGGGGAGCTGTTTTTT. Its translation: CAISGLATTGELFF.

The chain combines TRBV5-5 with TRBJ1-5; D is perhaps TRBD1 (5 bases). The V gene lost 1 base and the J gene lost 8 bases, with 19 bases spanning the gap. The CDR3 runs to 16 residues. CDR1 and CDR2 from the germline V gene are SGHKS and YYEKEE (reference sequence). CDR3 coding DNA: TGTGCCAGCAGCTTGTCGTCCGGGGCTCGGGGTGAGCCCCAGCATTTT. This translates into CASSLSSGARGEPQHF.

In its sample, this clonotype was seen a few times. Relative to the germline gene, one junction end is altered; a read error may explain this. CDR3 in amino acids: CSVEGLRVPDTQYF. CDR3 in DNA: TGCAGCGTCGAAGGTCTCAGGGTACCAGATACGCAGTATTTT. The chain employs TRBV29-1 and TRBJ2-3, with a tentative D call TRBD1 (5 bases). The CDR3 extends over 14 amino acids. From germline, CDR1 is SQVTM and CDR2 ANQGSEA.

This clonotype was counted at least ten times. The chain joins TRBV3-1 to TRBJ2-3; 11 bases line up with TRBD2. This CDR3 is 14 amino acids long. V gave up 6 bases and J gave up 4 bases; unmatched junction bases: 3. The germline gives CDR1 LGHDT, CDR2 YNNKEL (reference sequence). CDR3 amino acids: CASRVAGGPDTQYF. In DNA form, the CDR3 reads TGTGCCAGCAGGGTAGCGGGAGGGCCAGATACGCAGTATTTT.

This CDR3 reads CASSGRGSWTGELFF. The DNA of the CDR3 is TGTGCCAGCAGTGGCAGGGGTTCTTGGACCGGGGAGCTGTTTTTT. The rearrangement joins TRBV25-1 to TRBJ2-2, with D perhaps matching TRBD1 (6 bases). The CDR3 sequence is 15 residues long. Germline V gene sequence: CDR1 MGHDK, CDR2 SYGVNS. Trimming cost V 4 bases and J 5 bases, with 14 bases left between them. The entire variable domain, with the rest obtained from reference TRBV25-1 and TRBJ2-2, is as follows: EADIYQTPRYLVIGTGKKITLECSQTMGHDKMYWYQQDPGMELHLIHYSYGVNSTEKGDLSSESTVSRIRTEHFPLTLESARPSHTSQYLCASSGRGSWTGELFFGEGSRLTVL.

This clonotype turned up a few times. The CDR3 coding sequence is TGTGCCAGCAGTTACTCAGGATCTGGCAATGAGCAGTTCTTC. Its translation: CASSYSGSGNEQFF. The chain recombines TRBV6-5 with TRBJ2-1, with D unclear. Germline CDR1 and CDR2: MNHEY and SVGAGI. The CDR3 contains 14 residues. Trimming left V 0 bases short and J 6 bases short, with 9 bases between.

A few counts support this clonotype. This chain connects TRBV5-1 to TRBJ2-4; 12 nucleotides agree with TRBD2. This CDR3 region has 16 residues. Per germline, CDR1 SGHRS and CDR2 YFSETQ. Trimming cost V 7 bases and J 9 bases; bases outside gene matches: 14. CDR3 nucleotides: TGCGCCAGCCCGGGACTAGCGGGTGTTGGGGTCGGCATTCAGTACTTC. Encoded protein: CASPGLAGVGVGIQYF.

This clonotype was recorded many times. The V and J genes are TRBV20-1 and TRBJ2-7, with D unclear. CDR1 is DFQATT, CDR2 SNEGSKA, per germline (reference sequence). The CDR3 has 14 amino acids. The germline V and J ends were trimmed by 0 bases and 5 bases, with 14 bases remaining between them. CDR3 protein: CSARDRPSSDEQYF. In DNA form, the CDR3 reads TGCAGTGCTAGAGATCGTCCTAGTTCCGACGAGCAGTACTTC.

The V gene is TRBV20-1, the J gene TRBJ1-5; D is uncertain. The CDR3 loop spans 12 amino acids. V was clipped by 3 bases and J by 1 base, with 4 bases between them. Germline loops: CDR1 DFQATT, CDR2 SNEGSKA (reference sequence). CDR3 sequence reads: CSASRSNQPQHF. The DNA for the CDR3 is TGCAGTGCTAGTAGGAGCAATCAGCCCCAGCATTTT.

This clonotype was recorded at least ten times. V is TRBV11-2 and J is TRBJ1-5; D gene uncertain. Germline V CDR1 and CDR2: SGHAT, FQNNGV. V lost 0 bases, J lost 6 bases, and 6 bases lay in between. The CDR3 spans 13 residues. CDR3 amino acids: CASSLDRSQPQHF. Written as DNA, the CDR3 is TGTGCCAGCAGCTTAGATCGTAGTCAGCCCCAGCATTTT.